This T cell receptor beta chain was documented in a study of T-cell reconstitution after alpha-beta-depleted transplantation in children. This CDR3 has 14 residues. V dropped 0 bases and J dropped 5 bases, with 8 bases sitting between them. The germline V gene encodes CDR1 SGHRS and CDR2 YFSETQ. As it was prepared, the TCRbeta library received unique molecular identifiers. One entry per CDR3 protein, called by TCRdb with MiXCR from the PCR reads. The sample has some 550,000 distinct CDR3 sequences; roughly 18% are singletons. The receptor was derived from a human donor who donated a stem cell graft to a child with acute lymphoblastic leukemia. Sequenced here: PBMCs from the stem cell graft donor, sampled from the stem cell graft. This chain uses TRBV5-1 with TRBJ2-2; D is unclear. Written as DNA, the CDR3 is TGCGCCAGCAGCTTGGAGGGTTTAACCGGGGAGCTGTTTTTT. Encoded protein: CASSLEGLTGELFF.